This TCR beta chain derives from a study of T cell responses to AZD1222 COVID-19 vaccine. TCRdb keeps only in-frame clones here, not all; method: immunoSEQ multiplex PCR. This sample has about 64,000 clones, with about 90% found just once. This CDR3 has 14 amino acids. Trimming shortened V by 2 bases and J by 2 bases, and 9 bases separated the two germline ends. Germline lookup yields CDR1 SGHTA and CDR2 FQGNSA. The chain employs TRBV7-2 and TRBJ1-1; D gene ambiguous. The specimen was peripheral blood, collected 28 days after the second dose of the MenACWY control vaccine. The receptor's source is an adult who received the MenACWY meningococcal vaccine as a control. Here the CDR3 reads CASSLNGENTEAFF. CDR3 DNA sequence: TGTGCCAGCAGCTTAAACGGAGAAAACACTGAAGCTTTCTTT.